The 13 T cell receptor beta chains reported below all come from one sample, sequenced in a study of cytomegalovirus exposure and HLA in healthy donors. Primers for the PCR totalled 60 Vbeta and 13 Jbeta. The method was immunoSEQ multiplex PCR; TCRdb's version includes in-frame clones alone and lacks a portion of them. The sample includes some 150,000 clones, around 82% seen only once; the top ten take under 8%. Sequencing was carried out using PBMCs. These receptors came from a woman aged 50 to 60 in good health and CMV-seropositive.

V usage is TRBV6-1 and J usage is TRBJ2-4; no definite D call. The CDR3 has 15 amino acids. Between the trimmed V and J ends, which lost 3 bases and 2 bases, there was a span of 11 bases. Germline lookup yields CDR1 MNHNS and CDR2 SASEGT. The CDR3 loop reads CASSDWASSKNIQYF. CDR3 nucleotide sequence: TGTGCCAGCAGTGACTGGGCGTCGTCCAAAAACATTCAGTACTTC.

The rearrangement uses TRBV29-1 and TRBJ1-3, with 9 bases aligning to TRBD1. The CDR3 extends over 13 amino acids. V shed 4 bases, J shed 3 bases, and the junction held 1 base outside the gene matches. Per germline, CDR1 SQVTM and CDR2 ANQGSEA. Written as DNA, the CDR3 is TGCAGCGTTGCGACAGGGGGTGGAAACACCATATATTTT. As protein: CSVATGGGNTIYF.

This clone was seen more than once but under ten times. The chain links TRBV6-6 to TRBJ1-2; 9 nucleotides match TRBD1. Germline V CDR1 and CDR2: MNHNY, SVGAGI (reference sequence). There are 11 residues in the CDR3. After removal of 8 bases from V and 8 bases from J, the junction contained 3 bases not matched to a gene. The CDR3 loop reads CASRDRDGYTF. CDR3 DNA: TGTGCCAGCCGGGACAGGGACGGCTACACCTTC.

The chain couples TRBV4-3 to TRBJ2-3, with 15 bases matching TRBD2. The CDR3 has 16 residues. Germline V gene lookup returns CDR1 LGHNA and CDR2 YSLEER. V trimming: 4 bases; J trimming: 6 bases; junction bases outside the gene matches: 5. CDR3 loop: CASSPRTSGGGDTQYF. In DNA form, the CDR3 reads TGCGCCAGCAGCCCCCGGACTAGCGGGGGGGGTGATACGCAGTATTTT.

V usage is TRBV2 and J usage is TRBJ2-1, with 10 bases fitting TRBD2. CDR1 SNHLY and CDR2 FYNNEI come from the germline V gene. Trimming removed 7 bases from V and 9 bases from J; junction bases left unmatched: 9. The CDR3 length is 14 residues. CDR3 sequence reads: CASNLAGEQGEQFF. CDR3 nucleotide sequence: TGTGCCAGCAATCTAGCGGGGGAACAGGGTGAGCAGTTCTTC.

This rearrangement joins TRBV7-6 to TRBJ2-3; D is possibly TRBD2 (5 bases). The CDR3 totals 13 residues. Germline CDR1 SGHVS, CDR2 FNYEAQ. Trimming removed 5 bases at V and 1 base at J, with 7 bases between. This chain's CDR3 is CASSPAGTDTQYF. DNA of the CDR3: TGTGCCAGCAGCCCAGCGGGCACAGATACGCAGTATTTT.

This clone appeared a few times. This chain links TRBV6-6 with TRBJ2-7, with D possibly TRBD2 on 5 matching bases. Looked up from germline, CDR1 is MNHNY and CDR2 is SVGAGI (reference sequence). This CDR3 is built from 13 residues. The germline V and J ends were trimmed by 7 bases and 0 bases, with 10 bases remaining between them. The CDR3 DNA is TGTGCCAGCACGGACGGACTCTCCTACGAGCAGTACTTC. Its translation is CASTDGLSYEQYF.

This rearrangement joins TRBV6-5 to TRBJ1-2, with TRBD1 matching 7 bases. The CDR3 has 11 residues. The junction had 1 base not matched to a gene; V was cut back by 5 bases and J by 7 bases. The germline CDR1 and CDR2 sequences are MNHEY and SVGAGI. This CDR3 reads CASSAGGGYTF. The DNA of the CDR3 is TGTGCCAGCAGTGCAGGGGGTGGCTACACCTTC.

This sequence joins TRBV27 and TRBJ2-7, with 7 nucleotides matching TRBD2. Germline V CDR1 and CDR2: MNHEY, SMNVEV (reference sequence). This CDR3 is built from 13 residues. Trimming cost V 4 bases and J 3 bases; bases outside gene matches: 3. Written as DNA, the CDR3 is TGTGCCAGCAGTTACGGGGGGATCTACGAGCAGTACTTC. This encodes CASSYGGIYEQYF.

The chain links TRBV9 to TRBJ2-5, with 7 positions matching TRBD1. Gene TRBJ2-7 matches the end of the DNA better, so the J call may be wrong. The germline CDR1 and CDR2 sequences are SGDLS and YYNGEE. The CDR3 loop spans 15 amino acids. CDR3 DNA sequence: TGTGCCAGCAGCCCCCGACAGGGAAGCTCCTACGAGCAGTACTTC. Protein sequence: CASSPRQGSSYEQYF.

V usage is TRBV9 and J usage is TRBJ2-3; 11 positions match TRBD2. The CDR3 sequence is 15 residues long. Germline trimming cut 4 bases from V and 2 bases from J; bases unmatched to any gene: 3. Germline CDR1 is SGDLS and CDR2 is YYNGEE. CDR3 coding DNA: TGTGCCAGCAGCCTGGGACTAGCGGTCACAGATACGCAGTATTTT. It specifies CASSLGLAVTDTQYF.

The chain employs TRBV7-8 and TRBJ2-3; D gene uncertain. CDR3 length: 16 amino acids. Germline V gene sequence: CDR1 SGHVS, CDR2 FQNEAQ. Trimming pared 1 base from V and 1 base from J, leaving 12 bases between. The CDR3 DNA reads TGTGCCAGCAGCTTAGGGCATTCATCAGGCACAGATACGCAGTATTTT. Amino acid sequence: CASSLGHSSGTDTQYF.

V and J are TRBV12-2 and TRBJ2-7; the table calls TRBD2, which could not be checked here. TRBV12-2 is reported as a pseudogene. The CDR3 has 15 residues. CDR3 nucleotide sequence: TGTGCAAGTCGCTCAAGCGGGGGGGCACCCTACGAGCAGTACTTC. This codes for CASRSSGGAPYEQYF.